These T cell receptor beta chains were read from a single sample in a study of spatial heterogeneity in lung cancer. TCRdb used MiXCR to reprocess the 5' RACE reads, holding one entry per CDR3 protein. The top ten clones hold 6.5% to 9% of a sample with about 3,300 distinct CDR3 sequences, 15% to 20% of them seen once. This material consisted of lung tumor tissue, taken at surgery. The receptor set was obtained from a male donor with early-stage non-small cell lung cancer. Both conserved end residues are trimmed from each CDR3. D genes are given only for firm matches. Clone size, where shown, is once, few, many, or a class for clones that have expanded.

clone size	V gene	D gene	J gene	CDR3 protein
few	TRBV2	NA	TRBJ1-6	ASRTGPSNSPLH
medium-sized	TRBV18	TRBD1	TRBJ2-2	ASSSTGNPNTGELF
medium-sized	TRBV19	NA	TRBJ2-2	ASSIDRMGSGELF
NA	TRBV30	TRBD1	TRBJ2-2	AWSRTGLGELF
medium-sized	TRBV5-1	TRBD2	TRBJ2-3	ASSLVLLAGVSAADTQY
NA	TRBV6-6	NA	TRBJ2-5	ASTQGETQY
NA	TRBV6-4	NA	TRBJ2-3	ASSDGASTDTQY
NA	TRBV10-3	NA	TRBJ2-3	AIGVAWSDDTQY
few	TRBV20-1	TRBD2	TRBJ2-5	SARVGAGMETQY
NA	TRBV7-8	NA	TRBJ1-5	ASSSDMGQPQH
medium-sized	TRBV7-2	NA	TRBJ1-5	ASSSQVRQPQH
NA	TRBV28	NA	TRBJ2-5	ASVGGSRSEETQY
medium-sized	TRBV12-3/TRBV12-4	NA	TRBJ2-3	ASRLGQLGTSTQY
large	TRBV30	TRBD1	TRBJ1-2	AWTPRQGGYYGYT
few	TRBV20-1	TRBD1	TRBJ2-3	SGPDRGGGDTQY
NA	TRBV11-2	NA	TRBJ2-1	ASSPKGEQF